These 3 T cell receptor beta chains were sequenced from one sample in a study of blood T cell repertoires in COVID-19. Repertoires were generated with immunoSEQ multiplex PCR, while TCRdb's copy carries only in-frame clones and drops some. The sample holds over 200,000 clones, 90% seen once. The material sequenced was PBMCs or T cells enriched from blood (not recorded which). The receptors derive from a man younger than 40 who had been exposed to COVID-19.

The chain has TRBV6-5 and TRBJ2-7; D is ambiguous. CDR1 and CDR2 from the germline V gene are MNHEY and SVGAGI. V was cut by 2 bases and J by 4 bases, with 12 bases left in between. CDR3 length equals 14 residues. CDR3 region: CASSYAQAIYEQYF. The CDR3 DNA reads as TGTGCCAGCAGTTACGCCCAGGCTATTTACGAGCAGTACTTC.

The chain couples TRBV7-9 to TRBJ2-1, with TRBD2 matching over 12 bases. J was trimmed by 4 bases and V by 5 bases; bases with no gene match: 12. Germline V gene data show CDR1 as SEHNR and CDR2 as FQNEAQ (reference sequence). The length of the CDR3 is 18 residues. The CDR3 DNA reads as TGTGCCAGCAGCCCATCCTGGGGGCTAGCGGGGGGGTACAATGAGCAGTTCTTC. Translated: CASSPSWGLAGGYNEQFF.

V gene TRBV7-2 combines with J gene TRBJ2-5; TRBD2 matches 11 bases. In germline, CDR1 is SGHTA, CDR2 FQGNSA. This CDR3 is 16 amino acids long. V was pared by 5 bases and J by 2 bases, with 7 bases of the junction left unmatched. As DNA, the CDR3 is TGTGCCAGCAGCCATTCCGGGACTAGCGGACAAGAGACCCAGTACTTC. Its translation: CASSHSGTSGQETQYF. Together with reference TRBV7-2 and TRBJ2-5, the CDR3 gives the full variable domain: GAGVSQSPSNKVTEKGKDVELRCDPISGHTALYWYRQSLGQGLEFLIYFQGNSAPDKSGLPSDRFSAERTGGSVSTLTIQRTQQEDSAVYLCASSHSGTSGQETQYFGPGTRLLVL.